The 2 T cell receptor beta chains below all came from one sample that was sequenced in a study of breast tumors, draining lymph nodes, adjacent tissues (dated by TCRdb to the mid-2010s). Lymph node samples were obtained from the axillary draining lymph nodes of breast cancer patients. Library creation used multiplex PCR. The sequencer was an Illumina HiSeq 2000. TCRdb cleaned the public reads at Q25 with fastp, built clones with MiXCR and kept in-frame beta chains. Each CDR3 protein gets just one entry, which takes the most common genes and DNA from the rows behind it. The sample contains some 120,000 distinct CDR3 sequences, 20% of them found a single time. The ten largest make up about 3.7% of the sample. The sample was axillary lymph node tissue. Every receptor here comes from a female donor with breast cancer. Some clones in this sample may be carry-over from other donors' samples.

The rearrangement joins TRBV18 to TRBJ2-1, with D maybe TRBD2 (5 bases). The CDR3 sequence is 16 residues long. CDR1 and CDR2 (germline): KGHSH, LQKENI. V lost 3 bases and J 0 bases, leaving 12 bases between the germline ends. The CDR3 is CASSPEDGGSYNEQFF. The DNA for the CDR3 is TGTGCCAGCTCACCTGAAGACGGAGGCTCCTACAATGAGCAGTTCTTC.

This clonotype has ten or more counts. The gene calls are TRBV16 and TRBJ1-6; 11 bases map to TRBD1. Germline V gene lookup returns CDR1 KGHSY and CDR2 FQNENV. J gave up 8 bases and V 6 bases, and 3 bases lay outside the gene matches. CDR3 length: 14 amino acids. CDR3 sequence: CASRGQGAYSPLHF. CDR3 DNA: TGTGCCAGCAGAGGACAGGGGGCCTATTCACCCCTCCACTTT.